Following are 4 T cell receptor beta chains from one sample sequenced in a study of regulatory T cells in long-lasting Graves disease. HTBI primers from iRepertoire and Arm-PCR of CDR3 regions yielded the TCR beta libraries. TCRdb re-called the multiplex PCR reads through MiXCR, storing one row per CDR3 protein. Of about 540,000 distinct CDR3 sequences detected, roughly 14% appear once; the ten largest clones hold roughly a tenth. Noted time point: newly diagnosed GD, antithyroid drugs for less than 3 months. After RNA was extracted from PBMCs, the TCR library was made from it. Another study also made use of these data, one on T cells in Graves' hyperthyroidism and ophthalmopathy.

Sequences were derived from peripheral blood mononuclear cells (PBMCs), sampled at new diagnosis, from a patient treated with antithyroid drugs. These receptors were obtained from a man between 25 and 39 years old with Graves disease.

Remarks on this clonotype: A much larger clonotype is one base distant, so this may be a read error. The J gene is TRBJ2-5, the V gene TRBV12-3 or TRBV12-4; no firm D call. CDR3 size: 12 residues. CDR3: CVSRRTGETQYF. DNA for the CDR3: TGTGTCAGCAGAAGGACCGGGGAGACCCAGTACTTC.

This clonotype was counted at least ten times. The rearrangement joins TRBV19 to TRBJ1-2; no clear D gene. The CDR3 totals 13 residues. Germline V gene data show CDR1 as LNHDA and CDR2 as SQIVND (reference sequence). Trimming pared 7 bases from V and 0 bases from J, leaving 9 bases between. In nucleotides, the CDR3 is TGTGCCAGTACGCGGGAAGCTAACTATGGCTACACCTTC. Its protein product is CASTREANYGYTF.

The CDR3 DNA reads TGCAGCGTTGATTATTTTGCGGGGGGTGACTATGGCTACACCTTC. It specifies CSVDYFAGGDYGYTF. The chain employs TRBV29-1 and TRBJ1-2; perhaps TRBD1 as D (5 bases). Per the germline V gene, CDR1 is SQVTM and CDR2 is ANQGSEA. The CDR3 covers 15 residues. Trimming took 3 bases from V and 3 from J, leaving 17 bases between them.

The chain uses TRBV4-2 and TRBJ2-1; the match to TRBD2 covers 9 bases. V lost 0 bases to trimming and J lost 9 bases; unmatched junction nucleotides: 12. Germline CDR1 and CDR2: LGHNA and YNFKEQ. The CDR3 contains 17 residues. CDR3: CASSQDVERGAVIEQFF. CDR3 coding DNA: TGTGCCAGCAGCCAAGATGTCGAGCGGGGGGCCGTGATTGAGCAGTTCTTC.